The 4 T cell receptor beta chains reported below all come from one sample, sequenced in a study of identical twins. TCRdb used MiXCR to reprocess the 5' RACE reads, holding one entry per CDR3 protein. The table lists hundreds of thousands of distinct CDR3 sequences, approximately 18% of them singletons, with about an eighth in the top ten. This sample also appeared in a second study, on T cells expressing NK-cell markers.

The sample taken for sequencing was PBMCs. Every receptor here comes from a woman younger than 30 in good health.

In nucleotides, the CDR3 is TGCGCCAGCAGCTCGACAGGAGACTTGAACACTGAAGCTTTCTTT. It codes for CASSSTGDLNTEAFF. The chain employs TRBV5-1 and TRBJ1-1, with TRBD1 as a possible D gene (6 bases). Trimming stripped 3 bases from V and 0 bases from J, with 12 bases between. CDR1 is SGHRS and CDR2 is YFSETQ in the germline V gene. The CDR3 is 15 residues long.

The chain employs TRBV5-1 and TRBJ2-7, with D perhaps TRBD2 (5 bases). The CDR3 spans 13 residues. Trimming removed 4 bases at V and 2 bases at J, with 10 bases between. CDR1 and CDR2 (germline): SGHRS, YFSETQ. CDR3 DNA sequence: TGCGCCAGCAGCACCGGGGAGCCCTACGAGCAGTACTTC. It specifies CASSTGEPYEQYF.

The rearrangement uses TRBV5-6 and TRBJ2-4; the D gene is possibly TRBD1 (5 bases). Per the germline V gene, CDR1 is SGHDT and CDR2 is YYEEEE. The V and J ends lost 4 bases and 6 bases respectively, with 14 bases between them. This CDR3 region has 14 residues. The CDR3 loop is CASSDSEGANIQYF. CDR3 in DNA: TGTGCCAGCAGCGACTCGGAAGGGGCAAACATTCAGTACTTC.

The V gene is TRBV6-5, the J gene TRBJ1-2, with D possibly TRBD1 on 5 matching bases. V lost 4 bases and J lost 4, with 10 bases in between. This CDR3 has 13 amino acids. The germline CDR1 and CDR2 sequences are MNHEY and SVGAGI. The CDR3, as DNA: TGTGCCAGCAGTTGGAAGGGGCCCTATGGCTACACCTTC. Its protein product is CASSWKGPYGYTF.